This is a list of T cell receptor beta chains from one sample in a study of cytomegalovirus exposure and HLA in healthy donors. TCRdb's table, derived via immunoSEQ multiplex PCR, lists solely in-frame clones and lacks some. Here the sample spans some 200,000 clones, just over 90% being singletons. Material for sequencing was PBMCs. The origin of the receptors is a young woman in good health and CMV-seronegative. Each CDR3 is given with its conserved first and last residue. Fields, in order: clone size, D gene, J gene, V gene, CDR3 DNA, CDR3 protein. D genes are given only for firm matches. Only part of the rows carry a size: once, few, many, or a class if the clone is expanded.

clone size: NA; D gene: TRBD1; J gene: TRBJ1-1; V gene: TRBV5-1; CDR3 DNA: TGCGCCAGCAGCTTGCAGGGGGCGGCGAACACTGAAGCTTTCTTT; CDR3 protein: CASSLQGAANTEAFF
clone size: once; D gene: NA; J gene: TRBJ2-1; V gene: TRBV7-3; CDR3 DNA: TGTGCCAGCAGCTTATCCGGACAGACCTACAATGAGCAGTTCTTC; CDR3 protein: CASSLSGQTYNEQFF
clone size: NA; D gene: NA; J gene: TRBJ2-1; V gene: TRBV27; CDR3 DNA: TGTGCCAGCCTTGGGGCTGGCAATGAGCAGTTCTTC; CDR3 protein: CASLGAGNEQFF
clone size: NA; D gene: TRBD2; J gene: TRBJ2-1; V gene: TRBV4-2; CDR3 DNA: TGTGCCAGCAGCAGCGGACTAGCCCCCAATGAGCAGTTCTTC; CDR3 protein: CASSSGLAPNEQFF
clone size: once; D gene: NA; J gene: TRBJ2-5; V gene: TRBV7-3; CDR3 DNA: TGTGCCAGCAGCTTATTTGGCAGGGAAGAGACCCAGTACTTC; CDR3 protein: CASSLFGREETQYF
clone size: NA; D gene: NA; J gene: TRBJ1-3; V gene: TRBV5-1; CDR3 DNA: TGCGCCAGCAGCTTGGCCTCCCAGGGGAAGCTCTCTGGAAACACCATATATTTT; CDR3 protein: CASSLASQGKLSGNTIYF
clone size: NA; D gene: TRBD2; J gene: TRBJ2-7; V gene: TRBV30; CDR3 DNA: TGTGCCTGGAGCTTCCGGGGGGGAGTGGACTACGAGCAGTACTTC; CDR3 protein: CAWSFRGGVDYEQYF
clone size: few; D gene: NA; J gene: TRBJ2-1; V gene: TRBV29-1; CDR3 DNA: TGCAGCGTTGAAAGAGGTGGGGAGCAGTTCTTC; CDR3 protein: CSVERGGEQFF
clone size: NA; D gene: TRBD1; J gene: TRBJ1-1; V gene: TRBV11-2; CDR3 DNA: TGTGCCAGCAGCTCAGACAGGGGGACTGAAGCTTTCTTT; CDR3 protein: CASSSDRGTEAFF
clone size: NA; D gene: NA; J gene: TRBJ1-5; V gene: TRBV5-6; CDR3 DNA: TGTGCCAGCAGCCTTAATAGCGGGCAGACCCAGCATTTT; CDR3 protein: CASSLNSGQTQHF
clone size: NA; D gene: TRBD1; J gene: TRBJ1-2; V gene: TRBV29-1; CDR3 DNA: TGCAGCGTTGGGACAGGGGACGGCTATGGCTACACCTTC; CDR3 protein: CSVGTGDGYGYTF
clone size: NA; D gene: NA; J gene: TRBJ1-1; V gene: TRBV6-1; CDR3 DNA: TGTGCCAGCAGTGATACGGTGATTGTGAACACTGAAGCTTTCTTT; CDR3 protein: CASSDTVIVNTEAFF
clone size: NA; D gene: NA; J gene: TRBJ1-3; V gene: TRBV28; CDR3 DNA: TGTGCCAGCAGTTGGCCTCCGGGGATAGCACCCTCTGGAAACACCATATATTTT; CDR3 protein: CASSWPPGIAPSGNTIYF
clone size: NA; D gene: NA; J gene: TRBJ2-1; V gene: TRBV9; CDR3 DNA: TGTGCCAGCAGCCCCTTTGGGCCCTCGTCGGGGAATGAGCAGTTCTTC; CDR3 protein: CASSPFGPSSGNEQFF
clone size: NA; D gene: NA; J gene: TRBJ1-1; V gene: TRBV14; CDR3 DNA: TGTGCCAGCAGACCACTGATACCCGGTGAAGCTTTCTTT; CDR3 protein: CASRPLIPGEAFF
clone size: NA; D gene: TRBD2; J gene: TRBJ2-1; V gene: TRBV30; CDR3 DNA: TGTGCCTGGAAAAACGGACTAGCGGGAGCCCATGAGCAGTTCTTC; CDR3 protein: CAWKNGLAGAHEQFF
clone size: NA; D gene: TRBD1; J gene: TRBJ1-6; V gene: TRBV5-1; CDR3 DNA: TGCGCCAGCAGCTTGGATGGACAGGGGAGGGATTCACCCCTCCACTTT; CDR3 protein: CASSLDGQGRDSPLHF
clone size: few; D gene: TRBD2; J gene: TRBJ2-2; V gene: TRBV2; CDR3 DNA: TGTGCCAGCAGTGAAACAGCGGGAGGGCCTAACGGGGAGCTGTTTTTT; CDR3 protein: CASSETAGGPNGELFF
clone size: few; D gene: NA; J gene: TRBJ1-2; V gene: TRBV5-6; CDR3 DNA: TGTGCCAGCAGCTTGGTGGGCAGTAACTATGGCTACACCTTC; CDR3 protein: CASSLVGSNYGYTF
clone size: NA; D gene: NA; J gene: TRBJ1-1; V gene: TRBV11-2; CDR3 DNA: TGTGCCAGCAGGTTGGGGGGTGAAGCTTTCTTT; CDR3 protein: CASRLGGEAFF
clone size: NA; D gene: NA; J gene: TRBJ1-2; V gene: TRBV7-8; CDR3 DNA: TGTGCCAGCAGCTTAGATACGGGTTTGCGGGGCTACACCTTC; CDR3 protein: CASSLDTGLRGYTF
clone size: NA; D gene: TRBD2; J gene: TRBJ2-3; V gene: TRBV6-4; CDR3 DNA: TGTGCCAGCAGTGACTCGAGCTTAGCGGGAGGAAATACGCAGTATTTT; CDR3 protein: CASSDSSLAGGNTQYF
clone size: NA; D gene: NA; J gene: TRBJ2-2; V gene: TRBV5-7; CDR3 DNA: TGTGCCAGCAGTGCTGCGGGCCCCGCGAACACCGGGGAGCTGTTTTTT; CDR3 protein: CASSAAGPANTGELFF
clone size: NA; D gene: NA; J gene: TRBJ1-2; V gene: TRBV7-9; CDR3 DNA: TGTGCCAGCAGCTTAGAGGCCAGGGATCCTGGCTACACCTTC; CDR3 protein: CASSLEARDPGYTF
clone size: NA; D gene: NA; J gene: TRBJ2-5; V gene: TRBV5-6; CDR3 DNA: TGTGCCAGCAGCCCACCGACCACACGGGGGACCCAGTACTTC; CDR3 protein: CASSPPTTRGTQYF
clone size: NA; D gene: TRBD1; J gene: TRBJ2-5; V gene: TRBV30; CDR3 DNA: TGTGCCTGGAGTGGTGGACAGGGTACGGAGACCCAGTACTTC; CDR3 protein: CAWSGGQGTETQYF
clone size: NA; D gene: NA; J gene: TRBJ1-5; V gene: TRBV4-1; CDR3 DNA: TGCGCCAGCAGCCAAGCCCCCAGGGATAGCAATCAGCCCCAGCATTTT; CDR3 protein: CASSQAPRDSNQPQHF
clone size: NA; D gene: TRBD2; J gene: TRBJ2-7; V gene: TRBV6-6; CDR3 DNA: TGTGCCAGCAGTTCCGCGGGGGTCTACGAGCAGTACTTC; CDR3 protein: CASSSAGVYEQYF
clone size: NA; D gene: TRBD2; J gene: TRBJ2-1; V gene: TRBV19; CDR3 DNA: TGTGCCAGTAGTACACCGGGACTAGGGAAGCAGTTCTTC; CDR3 protein: CASSTPGLGKQFF
clone size: NA; D gene: NA; J gene: TRBJ2-6; V gene: TRBV6-5; CDR3 DNA: TGTGCCAGCCGGGGCTCTGGGGCCAACGTCCTGACTTTC; CDR3 protein: CASRGSGANVLTF
clone size: NA; D gene: NA; J gene: TRBJ2-7; V gene: TRBV28; CDR3 DNA: TGTGCCAGCAGTTTCCCACTCTCCTACGAGCAGTACTTC; CDR3 protein: CASSFPLSYEQYF
clone size: NA; D gene: TRBD2; J gene: TRBJ2-1; V gene: TRBV7-8; CDR3 DNA: TGTGCCAGCAGTCGTTCCGGGACTAGCTACAATGAGCAGTTCTTC; CDR3 protein: CASSRSGTSYNEQFF
clone size: once; D gene: TRBD2; J gene: TRBJ2-1; V gene: TRBV29-1; CDR3 DNA: TGCAGCGGGGAACTAGCGGACTACAATGAGCAGTTCTTC; CDR3 protein: CSGELADYNEQFF
clone size: NA; D gene: NA; J gene: TRBJ2-7; V gene: TRBV7-8; CDR3 DNA: TGTGCCAGCAGCCCTATGAGGTATCCCTACGAGCAGTACTTC; CDR3 protein: CASSPMRYPYEQYF
clone size: few; D gene: TRBD2; J gene: TRBJ2-3; V gene: TRBV15; CDR3 DNA: TGTGCCACCAGCAGAAATAGCGGGGCTCGCACAGATACGCAGTATTTT; CDR3 protein: CATSRNSGARTDTQYF
clone size: NA; D gene: NA; J gene: TRBJ1-4; V gene: TRBV6-1; CDR3 DNA: TGTGCCAGCAGTGATCTTTCAACCCAGGGCAGTGAAAAACTGTTTTTT; CDR3 protein: CASSDLSTQGSEKLFF
clone size: NA; D gene: NA; J gene: TRBJ2-6; V gene: TRBV30; CDR3 DNA: TGTGCCTGGAGCCCGGACTCATCTGGGGCCAACGTCCTGACTTTC; CDR3 protein: CAWSPDSSGANVLTF
clone size: NA; D gene: TRBD1; J gene: TRBJ2-5; V gene: TRBV5-4; CDR3 DNA: TGTGCCAGCAGCTTGGGCGACAGGGGCCAAGAGACCCAGTACTTC; CDR3 protein: CASSLGDRGQETQYF
clone size: many; D gene: TRBD1; J gene: TRBJ1-4; V gene: TRBV19; CDR3 DNA: TGTGCCAGTAGTACGGAACAGGGGGGGAATGAAAAACTGTTTTTT; CDR3 protein: CASSTEQGGNEKLFF
clone size: NA; D gene: TRBD1; J gene: TRBJ1-6; V gene: TRBV28; CDR3 DNA: TGTGCCAGCACTAGGGACAGGGCTCGAAATTCACCCCTCCACTTT; CDR3 protein: CASTRDRARNSPLHF
clone size: NA; D gene: TRBD1; J gene: TRBJ1-2; V gene: TRBV2; CDR3 DNA: TGTGCCAGCAGTGCACAGGGGGGTTATGGCTACACCTTC; CDR3 protein: CASSAQGGYGYTF
clone size: once; D gene: NA; J gene: TRBJ2-6; V gene: TRBV28; CDR3 DNA: TGTGCCAGCAGTTTACACGGCTCTGGGGCCAACGTCCTGACTTTC; CDR3 protein: CASSLHGSGANVLTF
clone size: NA; D gene: TRBD1; J gene: TRBJ2-2; V gene: TRBV7-9; CDR3 DNA: TGTGCCAGCAGCTCGGGACAGACGAACACCGGGGAGCTGTTTTTT; CDR3 protein: CASSSGQTNTGELFF
clone size: NA; D gene: NA; J gene: TRBJ2-7; V gene: TRBV19; CDR3 DNA: TGTGCCAGTAGCCCTGGAGGGGTTGGCTCCTACGAGCAGTACTTC; CDR3 protein: CASSPGGVGSYEQYF
clone size: NA; D gene: NA; J gene: TRBJ1-5; V gene: TRBV19; CDR3 DNA: TGTGCCAGTAGTGAGGGTAGGGATCAGCCCCAGCATTTT; CDR3 protein: CASSEGRDQPQHF
clone size: NA; D gene: TRBD2; J gene: TRBJ2-1; V gene: TRBV2; CDR3 DNA: TGTGCCAGCAGTGAAACCTGGGGGGGGACTAGCGGGAGCTACAATGAGCAGTTCTTC; CDR3 protein: CASSETWGGTSGSYNEQFF
clone size: NA; D gene: NA; J gene: TRBJ1-6; V gene: TRBV19; CDR3 DNA: TGTGCCGCTCGACAGAATCAAAATTCACCCCTCCACTTT; CDR3 protein: CAARQNQNSPLHF
clone size: NA; D gene: NA; J gene: TRBJ2-3; V gene: TRBV5-1; CDR3 DNA: TGCGCCAGCAGCTTGGAATTGAGCGGCGGGCGAATAACAGATACGCAGTATTTT; CDR3 protein: CASSLELSGGRITDTQYF
clone size: NA; D gene: NA; J gene: TRBJ1-1; V gene: TRBV9; CDR3 DNA: TGTGCCAGCCATCAGGGAAGGGGGATGAACACTGAAGCTTTCTTT; CDR3 protein: CASHQGRGMNTEAFF
clone size: NA; D gene: TRBD1; J gene: TRBJ1-1; V gene: TRBV6-5; CDR3 DNA: TGTGCCAGCAGTAGGACAGGGGCCAACACTGAAGCTTTCTTT; CDR3 protein: CASSRTGANTEAFF
clone size: once; D gene: NA; J gene: TRBJ1-1; V gene: TRBV6-1; CDR3 DNA: TGTGCCAGCAGTGAAGTAGGTAGACTCGACACTGAAGCTTTCTTT; CDR3 protein: CASSEVGRLDTEAFF
clone size: NA; D gene: TRBD2; J gene: TRBJ2-1; V gene: TRBV7-8; CDR3 DNA: TGTGCCAGCAGCTTAGCTCTAGCGGGAGTTTCTAGGGAGCAGTTCTTC; CDR3 protein: CASSLALAGVSREQFF
clone size: NA; D gene: NA; J gene: TRBJ2-2; V gene: TRBV6-5; CDR3 DNA: TGTGCCAGCAGTTACTTCCTAGCACGCACCGGGGAGCTGTTTTTT; CDR3 protein: CASSYFLARTGELFF
clone size: NA; D gene: NA; J gene: TRBJ2-3; V gene: TRBV5-1; CDR3 DNA: TGCGCCAGCAGATCGATCCTTGGCGGAAGCACAGATACGCAGTATTTT; CDR3 protein: CASRSILGGSTDTQYF
clone size: NA; D gene: NA; J gene: TRBJ2-7; V gene: TRBV2; CDR3 DNA: TGTGCCAGCTCCGGGCCCGGGATACGACCCATCGGCGAGCAGTACTTC; CDR3 protein: CASSGPGIRPIGEQYF